This TCR beta chain comes out of a study of cytomegalovirus exposure and HLA in healthy donors. Turning to the study itself: Ancestry clustering placed around 81% of around 400 genotyped donors in the Caucasian-associated cluster. Overall study findings and caveats: According to the study, some 160 TCR beta chains were cytomegalovirus-associated. Reportedly, diagnosis of cytomegalovirus status by the classifier showed high specificity and sensitivity.

On this clone: Its matching antigen is unknown.

Both 60 Vbeta primers and 13 Jbeta primers went into the PCR. Sequencing used immunoSEQ multiplex PCR; TCRdb keeps in-frame clones, though not all of them. The sample lists approximately 150,000 clones, almost 80% occurring once. Germline lookup yields CDR1 MNHEY and CDR2 SMNVEV (reference sequence). The germline V and J ends were trimmed by 3 bases and 4 bases, with 10 bases remaining between them. The CDR3 loop spans 14 amino acids. The V call is TRBV27, the J call TRBJ1-3; D may be TRBD1 (5 bases). The source material was PBMCs. The sequence was collected from a woman aged 25 to 39 in good health and CMV-seronegative. The chain's CDR3 is CASSFGGTGNTIYF. The CDR3 region has the DNA TGTGCCAGCAGTTTCGGGGGAACCGGAAACACCATATATTTT.